The rows below give T cell receptor beta chains drawn from one sample of a study of blood T cell repertoires in COVID-19. Clones were sequenced by immunoSEQ multiplex PCR, and TCRdb holds only the in-frame ones, with some missing. Altogether 120,000 to 150,000 clones are present, roughly 84% being singletons, with the ten largest covering about 8.9%. Sequences were obtained from peripheral blood. The source is a man younger than 40 with COVID-19, enrolled during active disease. The CDR3 runs from the conserved cysteine through the conserved F or W. Each record gives: CDR3 DNA, CDR3 protein, clone size, J gene, D gene, V gene. A D gene is named only where the DNA matches it firmly. Clone size, where shown, is once, few, many, or a class for clones that have expanded.

CDR3nt: TGTGCCAGCAGCCCCCAGGGACTAGCGGGAGCCGGGAACCGTGCGGAGACCCAGTACTTC
CDR3aa: CASSPQGLAGAGNRAETQYF
abundance: NA
j_gene: TRBJ2-5
d_gene: TRBD2
v_gene: TRBV5-5

CDR3nt: TGTGCCAGCAGTTTCAGGCAGGAAATTGAAGCTTTCTTT
CDR3aa: CASSFRQEIEAFF
abundance: NA
j_gene: TRBJ1-1
d_gene: NA
v_gene: TRBV28

CDR3nt: TGTGCCAGCACCCTAGGCGGGGCACGGGTGGGTACGCAGTATTTT
CDR3aa: CASTLGGARVGTQYF
abundance: NA
j_gene: TRBJ2-3
d_gene: NA
v_gene: TRBV3-1/TRBV3-2

CDR3nt: TGTGCCAGCAGCTCACCACAGAGCCCAGCCTACAATGAGCAGTTCTTC
CDR3aa: CASSSPQSPAYNEQFF
abundance: NA
j_gene: TRBJ2-1
d_gene: NA
v_gene: TRBV11-3

CDR3nt: TGCGCCAGCAGCCGCACAGGGGGCGCATATACCGGGGAGCTGTTTTTT
CDR3aa: CASSRTGGAYTGELFF
abundance: NA
j_gene: TRBJ2-2
d_gene: TRBD1
v_gene: TRBV5-1

CDR3nt: TGTGCCAGCAGCCCTATGGGGGGTGAGCCCCAGCATTTT
CDR3aa: CASSPMGGEPQHF
abundance: NA
j_gene: TRBJ1-5
d_gene: NA
v_gene: TRBV6-2/TRBV6-3

CDR3nt: TGTGCCAGCAGTTTAGGAGACGCCACTGAAGCTTTCTTT
CDR3aa: CASSLGDATEAFF
abundance: once
j_gene: TRBJ1-1
d_gene: NA
v_gene: TRBV28

CDR3nt: TGTGCCAGCAGCTTGGACAGTTCCTCAGGAGACACCGGGGAGCTGTTTTTT
CDR3aa: CASSLDSSSGDTGELFF
abundance: NA
j_gene: TRBJ2-2
d_gene: NA
v_gene: TRBV7-6

CDR3nt: TGTGCCAGCACGGACATGTCCTCCTACAATGAGCAGTTCTTC
CDR3aa: CASTDMSSYNEQFF
abundance: NA
j_gene: TRBJ2-1
d_gene: NA
v_gene: TRBV7-9

CDR3nt: TGTGCTAGCAGCTTGGGACTAGCGGGAGGCGGGGATACGCAGTATTTT
CDR3aa: CASSLGLAGGGDTQYF
abundance: NA
j_gene: TRBJ2-3
d_gene: TRBD2
v_gene: TRBV7-7

CDR3nt: TGTGCCAGTAGTGTAACGCGGGAGCCCTTTACGCAGTTCTTC
CDR3aa: CASSVTREPFTQFF
abundance: NA
j_gene: TRBJ2-1
d_gene: TRBD2
v_gene: TRBV19

CDR3nt: TGTGCCAGCAGTGTGGTGGCTGAGCAGTTCTTC
CDR3aa: CASSVVAEQFF
abundance: NA
j_gene: TRBJ2-1
d_gene: NA
v_gene: TRBV25-1

CDR3nt: TGTGCCAGCAGCGGGGACAGGCTTGGTGAAAAACTGTTTTTT
CDR3aa: CASSGDRLGEKLFF
abundance: NA
j_gene: TRBJ1-4
d_gene: TRBD1
v_gene: TRBV28